The 2 T cell receptor beta chains listed next were all sequenced from one sample in a study of T cell responses to AZD1222 COVID-19 vaccine. Clones were read by immunoSEQ multiplex PCR, and TCRdb kept only the in-frame ones, dropping some. The table records about 140,000 clones, more than 85% of them present only once. Specimen: peripheral blood, collected after recovery from COVID-19. The receptor set was obtained from an adult who had recovered from COVID-19.

V is TRBV7-2 and J is TRBJ2-7, with TRBD1 matching 7 bases. Unmatched junction bases numbered 11, after V lost 5 bases and J lost 4 bases. The germline V gene encodes CDR1 SGHTA and CDR2 FQGNSA. The CDR3 is made up of 15 amino acids. The CDR3 reads CASSPTGLAYYEQYF. CDR3 nucleotides: TGTGCCAGCAGCCCGACAGGGTTAGCCTATTACGAGCAGTACTTC.

This sequence joins TRBV28 and TRBJ2-3; the D gene is possibly TRBD2 (5 bases). This CDR3 has 15 residues. Per germline, CDR1 MDHEN and CDR2 SYDVKM. The V end was cut by 10 bases, the J end by 0 bases, with 17 bases between. The CDR3 DNA is TGTGCCACCGACGTCGGGGTTACTAGCACAGATACGCAGTATTTT. Amino acids: CATDVGVTSTDTQYF.